This paragraph covers one TCR beta chain sequence. The antigen is unknown. The data belong to a study of T cells in Graves' hyperthyroidism and ophthalmopathy. Overall study context: Pretreatment peripheral blood was obtained at initial diagnosis.

Using around 10 ml of fresh peripheral blood, PBMCs were prepared. There were TCR beta CDR3 regions amplified from RNA transcripts. A first-round RT-PCR of the TCR CDR3 used the HTBI primer set. TCRdb re-called the multiplex PCR reads through MiXCR, storing one row per CDR3 protein. The data contain 620,000 or so distinct CDR3 sequences, around 13% of them singletons. Trimming took off 2 bases at V and 6 bases at J, with 13 bases between the two ends. Germline lookup yields CDR1 SGDLS and CDR2 YYNGEE. The CDR3 loop spans 14 amino acids. Regarding the study as a whole: Stable hyperthyroidism was told apart from ophthalmopathy by a model built on 13 V-J features.

The genes are TRBV9 and TRBJ2-3; D gene ambiguous. Material: blood. The clonotype originates from a woman in her 50s with Graves' ophthalmopathy. CDR3 nucleotide sequence: TGTGCCAGCAGCGTGGCGAGAGTAGGCGATACGCAGTATTTT. Translating it yields CASSVARVGDTQYF.